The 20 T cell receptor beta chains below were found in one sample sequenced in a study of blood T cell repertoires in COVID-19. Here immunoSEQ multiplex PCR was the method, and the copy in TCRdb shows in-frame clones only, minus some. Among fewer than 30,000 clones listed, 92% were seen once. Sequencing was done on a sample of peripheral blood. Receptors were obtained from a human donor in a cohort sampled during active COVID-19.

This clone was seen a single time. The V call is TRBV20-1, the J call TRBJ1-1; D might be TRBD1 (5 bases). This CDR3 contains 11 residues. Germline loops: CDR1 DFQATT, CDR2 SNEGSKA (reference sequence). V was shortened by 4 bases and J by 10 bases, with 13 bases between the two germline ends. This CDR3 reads CSAIWGGSAFF. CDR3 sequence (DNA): TGCAGTGCTATTTGGGGGGGTTCAGCTTTCTTT.

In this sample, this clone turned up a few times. DNA for the CDR3: TGTGCCAGCAGCCCCCGTTTTTGGGGACAGGGTTACACCGGGGAGCTGTTTTTT. Encoded protein: CASSPRFWGQGYTGELFF. The chain combines TRBV9 with TRBJ2-2, with 9 nucleotides matching TRBD1. The V gene's germline CDR1 is SGDLS and CDR2 YYNGEE. The CDR3 is made up of 18 amino acids. Losses at the gene ends were 4 bases for V and 3 bases for J; bases not matched to a gene: 13.

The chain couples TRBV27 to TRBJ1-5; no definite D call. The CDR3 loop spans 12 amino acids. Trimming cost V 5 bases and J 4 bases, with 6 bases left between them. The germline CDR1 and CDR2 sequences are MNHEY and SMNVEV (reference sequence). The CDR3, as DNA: TGTGCCAGCAGTCAGTTAAATCAGCCCCAGCATTTT. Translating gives CASSQLNQPQHF.

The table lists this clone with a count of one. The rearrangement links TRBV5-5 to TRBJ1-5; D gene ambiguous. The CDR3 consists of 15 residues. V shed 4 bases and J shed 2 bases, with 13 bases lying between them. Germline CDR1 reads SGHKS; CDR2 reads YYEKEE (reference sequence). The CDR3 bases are TGTGCCAGCAGCCCGACGGGTTTCGGCAATCAGCCCCAGCATTTT. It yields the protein CASSPTGFGNQPQHF.

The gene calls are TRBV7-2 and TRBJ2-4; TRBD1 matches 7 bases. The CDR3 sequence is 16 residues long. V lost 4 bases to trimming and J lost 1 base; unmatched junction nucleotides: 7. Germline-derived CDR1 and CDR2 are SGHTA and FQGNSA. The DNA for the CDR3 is TGTGCCAGCAGCTCCCTAACAGGGGAGGCCAAAAACATTCAGTACTTC. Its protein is CASSSLTGEAKNIQYF.

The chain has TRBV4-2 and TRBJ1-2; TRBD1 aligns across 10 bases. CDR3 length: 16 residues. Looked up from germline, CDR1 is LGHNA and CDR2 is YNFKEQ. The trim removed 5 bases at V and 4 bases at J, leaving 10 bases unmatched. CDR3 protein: CASSDPWTGGSYGYTF. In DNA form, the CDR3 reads TGTGCCAGCAGCGACCCCTGGACAGGGGGAAGCTATGGCTACACCTTC.

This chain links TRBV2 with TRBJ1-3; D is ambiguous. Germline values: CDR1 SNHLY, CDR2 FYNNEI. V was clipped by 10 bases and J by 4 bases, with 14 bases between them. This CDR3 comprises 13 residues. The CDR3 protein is CATLREVGNTIYF. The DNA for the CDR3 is TGTGCCACCCTCCGGGAAGTAGGAAACACCATATATTTT.

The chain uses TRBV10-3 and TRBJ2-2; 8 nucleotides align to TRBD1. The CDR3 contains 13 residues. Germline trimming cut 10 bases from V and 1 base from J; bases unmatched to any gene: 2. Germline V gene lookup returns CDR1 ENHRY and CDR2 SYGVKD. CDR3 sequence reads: CATGTGNTGELFF. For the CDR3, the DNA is TGTGCCACGGGGACAGGGAACACCGGGGAGCTGTTTTTT.

In nucleotides, the CDR3 is TGCAGCGCTGCGACAGGAGTTAATCAGCCCCAGCATTTT. Translated: CSAATGVNQPQHF. J is TRBJ1-5 and V is TRBV29-1, with D maybe TRBD1 (6 bases). The germline V gene encodes CDR1 SQVTM and CDR2 ANQGSEA. Trimming stripped 7 bases from V and 4 bases from J, with 14 bases between. The CDR3 covers 13 residues.

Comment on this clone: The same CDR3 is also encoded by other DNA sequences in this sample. In DNA form, the CDR3 reads TGCAGCGTCCTCACCGGGGAGCTGTTTTTT. Protein sequence: CSVLTGELFF. This chain links TRBV29-1 with TRBJ2-2; no firm D call. Trimming took 6 bases from V and 4 from J, leaving 3 bases between them. The CDR3 has 10 amino acids. CDR1 is SQVTM and CDR2 is ANQGSEA in the germline V gene.

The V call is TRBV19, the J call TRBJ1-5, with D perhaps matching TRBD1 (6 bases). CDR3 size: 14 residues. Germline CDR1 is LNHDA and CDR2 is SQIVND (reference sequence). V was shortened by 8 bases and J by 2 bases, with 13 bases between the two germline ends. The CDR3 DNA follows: TGTGCCAGTTCGCCAGGGGCAGGCAATCAGCCCCAGCATTTT. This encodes CASSPGAGNQPQHF.

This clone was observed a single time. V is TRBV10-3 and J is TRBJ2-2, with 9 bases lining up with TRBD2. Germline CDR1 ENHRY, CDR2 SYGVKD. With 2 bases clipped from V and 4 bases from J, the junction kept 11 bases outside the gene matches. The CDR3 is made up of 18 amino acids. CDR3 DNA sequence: TGTGCCATCAGTGAGACCCCTAGCGGGGTAGGGGTCACCGGGGAGCTGTTTTTT. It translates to CAISETPSGVGVTGELFF.

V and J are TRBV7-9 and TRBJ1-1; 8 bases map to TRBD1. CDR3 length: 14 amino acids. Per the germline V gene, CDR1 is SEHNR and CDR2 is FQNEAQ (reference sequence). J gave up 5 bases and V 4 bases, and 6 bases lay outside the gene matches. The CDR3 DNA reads TGTGCCAGCAGCTCCTGGACAGGGTCAACTGAAGCTTTCTTT. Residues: CASSSWTGSTEAFF.

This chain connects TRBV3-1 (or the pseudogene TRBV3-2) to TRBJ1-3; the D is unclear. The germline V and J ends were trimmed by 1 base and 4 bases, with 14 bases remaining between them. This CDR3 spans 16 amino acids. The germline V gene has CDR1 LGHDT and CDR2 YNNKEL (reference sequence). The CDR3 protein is CASSQVSTSRGNTIYF. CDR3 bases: TGTGCCAGCAGCCAAGTGAGTACCTCGAGGGGAAACACCATATATTTT.

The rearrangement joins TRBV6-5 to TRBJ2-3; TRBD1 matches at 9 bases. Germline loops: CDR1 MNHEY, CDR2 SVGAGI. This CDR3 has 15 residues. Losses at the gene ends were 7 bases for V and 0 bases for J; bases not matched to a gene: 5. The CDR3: CASTGTGYSTDTQYF. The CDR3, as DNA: TGTGCCAGCACCGGGACAGGGTATAGCACAGATACGCAGTATTTT.

The CDR3 loop is CASSSAFGGAETQYF. The CDR3 bases are TGCGCCAGCAGCTCAGCCTTTGGAGGGGCAGAGACCCAGTACTTC. The genes are TRBV5-1 and TRBJ2-5, with D tentatively TRBD2 (6 bases). The V gene lost 3 bases and the J gene lost 4 bases, with 16 bases spanning the gap. The CDR3 totals 15 residues. The germline gives CDR1 SGHRS, CDR2 YFSETQ. Filled out from reference TRBV5-1 and TRBJ2-5, the complete variable domain reads KAGVTQTPRYLIKTRGQQVTLSCSPISGHRSVSWYQQTPGQGLQFLFEYFSETQRNKGNFPGRFSGRQFSNSRSEMNVSTLELGDSALYLCASSSAFGGAETQYFGPGTRLLVL.

CDR3 region: CASSLDRASYNEQFF. The DNA of the CDR3 is TGTGCCAGCAGCTTAGACAGGGCATCCTACAATGAGCAGTTCTTC. The chain employs TRBV11-3 and TRBJ2-1, with TRBD1 as a possible D gene (5 bases). Germline V gene lookup returns CDR1 SGHNT and CDR2 YENEEA. V was cut by 0 bases and J by 1 base, with 7 bases left in between. The CDR3 loop spans 15 amino acids.

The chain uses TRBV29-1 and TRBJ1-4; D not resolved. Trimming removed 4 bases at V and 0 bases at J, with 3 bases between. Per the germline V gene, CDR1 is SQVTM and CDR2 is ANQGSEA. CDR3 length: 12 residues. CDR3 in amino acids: CSVGATNEKLFF. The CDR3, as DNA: TGCAGCGTTGGAGCAACTAATGAAAAACTGTTTTTT.

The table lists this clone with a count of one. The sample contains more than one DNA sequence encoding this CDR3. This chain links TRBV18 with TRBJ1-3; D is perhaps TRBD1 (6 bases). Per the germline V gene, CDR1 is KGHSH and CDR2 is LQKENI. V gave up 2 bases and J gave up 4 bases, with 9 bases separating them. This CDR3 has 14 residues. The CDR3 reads CASSPSQGGNTIYF. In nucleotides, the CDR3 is TGTGCCAGCTCACCAAGCCAGGGGGGAAACACCATATATTTT.

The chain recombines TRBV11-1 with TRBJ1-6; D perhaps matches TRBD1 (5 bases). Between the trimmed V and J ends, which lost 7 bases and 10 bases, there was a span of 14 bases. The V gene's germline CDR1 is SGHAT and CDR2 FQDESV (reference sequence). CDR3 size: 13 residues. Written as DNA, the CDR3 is TGTGCCAGCAAGGGGCAGGGTCGCTCACCCCTCCACTTT. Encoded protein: CASKGQGRSPLHF.